One sample yielded the 23 T cell receptor beta chains listed below, sequenced in a study of identical twins. TCRdb re-derived calls from the 5' RACE reads in MiXCR, one entry per CDR3 protein. The repertoire includes some 1,700,000 distinct CDR3 sequences, around 33% of them detected once, and around 0.3% sits in the top ten. The sample consisted of cord blood. The receptors stem from a newborn girl in good health.

There are a few counts of this clonotype. The rearrangement joins TRBV20-1 to TRBJ2-1; no definite D call. The CDR3 runs to 12 residues. CDR1 is DFQATT and CDR2 is SNEGSKA in the germline V gene (reference sequence). The V gene lost 6 bases and the J gene lost 6 bases, with 12 bases spanning the gap. CDR3 region: CSAPGRSNEQFF. The CDR3 coding sequence is TGCAGTGCCCCCGGACGCTCCAATGAGCAGTTCTTC.

The chain is built from TRBV7-6 and TRBJ1-1; weak D call: TRBD1 (5 bases). The V end lost 2 bases, the J end lost 1 base, and 20 bases lay between the germline ends. The CDR3 has 18 residues. Germline lookup yields CDR1 SGHVS and CDR2 FNYEAQ. CDR3 sequence (DNA): TGTGCCAGCAGCTTAAGTGTTGCCAGGGTTGGGAGGAACACTGAAGCTTTCTTT. Translated: CASSLSVARVGRNTEAFF. The full variable domain, completed using reference TRBV7-6 and TRBJ1-1, is GAGVSQSPRYKVTKRGQDVALRCDPISGHVSLYWYRQALGQGPEFLTYFNYEAQQDKSGLPNDRFSAERPEGSISTLTIQRTEQRDSAMYRCASSLSVARVGRNTEAFFGQGTRLTVV.

A remark on this clonotype: A much larger clone sits a single nucleotide away, making a read error possible. The CDR3 sequence: CATSAEVNYGYTF. CDR3 coding DNA: TGTGCCACCAGTGCCGAGGTTAACTATGGCTACACCTTC. The chain is built from TRBV24-1 and TRBJ1-2, with D uncertain. This CDR3 region has 13 residues. Germline lookup yields CDR1 KGHDR and CDR2 SFDVKD. Trimming removed 5 bases at V and 1 base at J, with 7 bases between.

A few counts support this clonotype. The CDR3 here is CSAREGTSGRDEQFF. CDR3 DNA sequence: TGCAGTGCTAGAGAAGGGACTAGCGGGAGAGATGAGCAGTTCTTC. V usage is TRBV20-1 and J usage is TRBJ2-1, with 14 bases that match TRBD2. In germline, CDR1 is DFQATT, CDR2 SNEGSKA (reference sequence). The CDR3 covers 15 residues. The trim removed 0 bases at V and 8 bases at J, leaving 3 bases unmatched.

V usage is TRBV4-2 and J usage is TRBJ2-3; 8 bases line up with TRBD2. The CDR3 totals 16 residues. V lost 0 bases and J lost 5; bases outside the gene matches: 7. Per the germline V gene, CDR1 is LGHNA and CDR2 is YNFKEQ. CDR3 in DNA: TGTGCCAGCAGCCAAGAGGGTAGCGGGGTTAAAGATACGCAGTATTTT. It yields the protein CASSQEGSGVKDTQYF.

The rearrangement joins TRBV7-2 to TRBJ2-7; 11 bases fit TRBD2. Losses at the gene ends were 4 bases for V and 2 bases for J; bases not matched to a gene: 7. The CDR3 totals 16 residues. Germline values: CDR1 SGHTA, CDR2 FQGNSA. Written as DNA, the CDR3 is TGTGCCAGCAGCTCCAGCCCACTAGCGGGGGCCTACGAGCAGTACTTC. It yields the protein CASSSSPLAGAYEQYF.

On this clonotype: This may stem from a read error, because a much larger clone lies one nucleotide away. The chain uses TRBV29-1 and TRBJ2-1; D ambiguous. The J call may not be correct, given that the DNA end is closer to TRBJ2-7. This CDR3 has 13 residues. CDR1 is SQVTM, CDR2 ANQGSEA, per germline. This CDR3 is CSVAQPSYNEQYF. CDR3 sequence (DNA): TGCAGCGTTGCACAGCCCTCCTACAATGAGCAGTACTTC.

This rearrangement joins TRBV21-1 to TRBJ2-7; whether TRBD2, the table's D call, matches the DNA was not checked. TRBV21-1 is a pseudogene. CDR3 length: 16 amino acids. CDR3 amino acids: CASSKLVLAGGYEQYF. CDR3 DNA sequence: TGTGCCAGCAGCAAATTGGTCCTAGCGGGAGGCTACGAGCAGTACTTC.

The chain employs TRBV4-1 and TRBJ2-1; D is possibly TRBD1 or TRBD2 (5 bases each). This CDR3 has 14 residues. V was pared by 1 base and J by 6 bases, with 10 bases between. Germline V gene lookup returns CDR1 MGHRA and CDR2 YSYEKL. The CDR3 coding sequence is TGCGCCAGCAGCCAAGCGGGACGGGGCAATGAGCAGTTCTTC. It is translated as CASSQAGRGNEQFF.

This chain links TRBV6-1 with TRBJ2-3; 7 bases fit TRBD1. J lost 6 bases, V lost 6 bases, and 9 bases had no gene match. CDR1 is MNHNS and CDR2 is SASEGT in the germline V gene. This CDR3 comprises 14 residues. The CDR3 is CASSRQGQKDTQYF. The CDR3 DNA is TGTGCCAGCAGCAGACAGGGTCAGAAGGATACGCAGTATTTT.

About this clonotype: A much larger clone lies one base from this, so it may be a read error. This rearrangement joins TRBV12-3 or TRBV12-4 to TRBJ2-7, with 7 bases that match TRBD1. With 4 bases clipped from V and 3 bases from J, the junction kept 6 bases outside the gene matches. This CDR3 comprises 14 residues. CDR3 protein: CASSSPRQGYEQYF. The CDR3 DNA sequence: TGTGCCAGCAGTTCCCCGAGACAGGGCTACGAGCAGTACTTC.

The J gene is TRBJ2-7, the V gene TRBV5-6, with 7 bases identical to TRBD2. V lost 4 bases, J lost 4 bases, and 8 bases stayed unmatched. The length of the CDR3 is 14 residues. Germline V CDR1 and CDR2: SGHDT, YYEEEE. The CDR3 DNA follows: TGTGCCAGCAGCCGGGGGACTACTTCATACGAGCAGTACTTC. Encoded protein: CASSRGTTSYEQYF.

This clonotype was recorded a few times. The chain recombines TRBV4-2 with TRBJ1-2, with D perhaps TRBD1 (5 bases). The CDR3 consists of 17 residues. The germline V and J ends were trimmed by 0 bases and 6 bases, with 20 bases remaining between them. Germline assignment: CDR1 LGHNA and CDR2 YNFKEQ. The CDR3 bases are TGTGCCAGCAGCCAAGAAGGGGAGGGGAGGGATAGGGATGGCTACACCTTC. This translates into CASSQEGEGRDRDGYTF.

The chain couples TRBV6-6 to TRBJ1-6, with TRBD1 matching 8 bases. CDR3 length: 15 amino acids. J lost 7 bases, V lost 5 bases, and 7 bases had no gene match. The germline V gene has CDR1 MNHNY and CDR2 SVGAGI (reference sequence). The CDR3 DNA sequence: TGTGCCAGCAGTCCAGGGGGCTTCTCCAATTCACCCCTCCACTTT. This codes for CASSPGGFSNSPLHF.

This clonotype was observed a handful of times. This sequence joins TRBV11-2 and TRBJ2-7; D ambiguous. Trimming took off 2 bases at V and 4 bases at J, with 12 bases between the two ends. The CDR3 has 14 residues. Germline CDR1 and CDR2: SGHAT and FQNNGV. CDR3 amino acids: CASSLLAPDYEQYF. For the CDR3, the DNA is TGTGCCAGCAGCTTACTGGCCCCAGATTACGAGCAGTACTTC.

The chain joins TRBV7-2 to TRBJ1-2; possible D gene TRBD1, 6 bases. The CDR3 sequence is 15 residues long. CDR1 is SGHTA and CDR2 is FQGNSA in the germline V gene. V was trimmed by 0 bases and J by 8 bases, leaving 16 bases between them. The CDR3 region has the DNA TGTGCCAGCAGCTTAGCGGAGACGACAGGACGGGGCTACACCTTC. Translating gives CASSLAETTGRGYTF.

The V and J genes are TRBV28 and TRBJ1-1; D might be TRBD1 (6 bases). Trimming took 6 bases from V and 8 from J, leaving 10 bases between them. This CDR3 has 11 residues. Germline lookup yields CDR1 MDHEN and CDR2 SYDVKM. The CDR3 DNA reads as TGTGCCAGCAGCTCGGGACAAGAAGCTTTCTTT. This codes for CASSSGQEAFF.

This clonotype has just a few counts. The chain links TRBV3-1 to TRBJ1-2; D not resolved. This CDR3 is 17 amino acids long. The V and J ends lost 4 bases and 2 bases respectively, with 20 bases between them. CDR1 is LGHDT and CDR2 is YNNKEL in the germline V gene (reference sequence). CDR3 sequence (DNA): TGTGCCAGCAGCCCGCTAACGTACTTGAGCCCCAACTATGGCTACACCTTC. This encodes CASSPLTYLSPNYGYTF.

This clonotype was seen more than once but under ten times. The chain uses TRBV24-1 and TRBJ2-3; the D gene is possibly TRBD1 (6 bases). There are 15 residues in the CDR3. Germline V gene lookup returns CDR1 KGHDR and CDR2 SFDVKD. V lost 4 bases and J 5 bases, leaving 15 bases between the germline ends. CDR3 coding DNA: TGTGCCACCAGTGACCCCGACAGGTACAGAGATACGCAGTATTTT. Its protein product is CATSDPDRYRDTQYF.

V usage is TRBV24-1 and J usage is TRBJ2-5; D tentatively reads TRBD1 or TRBD2 (5 bases each). V was pared by 5 bases and J by 6 bases, with 15 bases between. This CDR3 has 14 residues. In germline, CDR1 is KGHDR, CDR2 SFDVKD. This chain's CDR3 is CATSVPPPGQTQYF. CDR3 sequence (DNA): TGTGCCACCAGTGTTCCCCCCCCGGGACAGACCCAGTACTTC.

This clonotype was recorded a few times. The V gene is TRBV4-1, the J gene TRBJ1-2; the match to TRBD1 covers 10 bases. The CDR3 is made up of 21 amino acids. V lost 1 base and J lost 8; bases outside the gene matches: 25. CDR1 and CDR2 (germline): MGHRA, YSYEKL. CDR3 in amino acids: CASSQVGDRGSRSAFYQGYTF. The CDR3, as DNA: TGCGCCAGCAGCCAAGTTGGGGACAGGGGTTCTCGATCCGCCTTTTATCAGGGCTACACCTTC.

This clonotype was recorded a few times. The V call is TRBV20-1, the J call TRBJ2-1; 11 bases are shared with TRBD2. Germline loops: CDR1 DFQATT, CDR2 SNEGSKA (reference sequence). The CDR3 is 14 amino acids. Unmatched junction bases numbered 5, after V lost 0 bases and J lost 10 bases. The CDR3 is CSARDSGRAYEQFF. As DNA, the CDR3 is TGCAGTGCTAGAGATAGCGGGAGGGCGTACGAGCAGTTCTTC.

This clonotype was counted many times. This rearrangement joins TRBV28 to TRBJ2-7; 7 bases align to TRBD2. CDR3 length equals 14 residues. V shed 10 bases, J shed 0 bases, and the junction held 9 bases outside the gene matches. Germline CDR1 and CDR2: MDHEN and SYDVKM. CDR3 in amino acids: CATEIRGSSYEQYF. DNA of the CDR3: TGTGCCACCGAAATTCGCGGGAGCTCCTACGAGCAGTACTTC.